The present T cell receptor (beta chain) was sequenced within a study of a mutant IDH1 vaccine in newly diagnosed glioma. Study background: Initiation of the vaccine course occurred 4-6 weeks after radiotherapy alone, or alongside temozolomide cycles. Prior therapy was radiotherapy, temozolomide, or both; most received both.

Study findings and constraints: Detectable vaccine-induced immune responses arose in 80% to 95% of patients.

TCRdb's table, derived via immunoSEQ multiplex PCR, lists solely in-frame clones and lacks some. The data contain around 50,000 clones, less than 85% of them singletons. Concerning this clone itself: The antigen remains unidentified.

This sample's time point: week 47, end of study. Every vaccination contained 300 ug of the mutant IDH1 20-mer peptide and was paired with topical imiquimod. Germline V lookup: CDR1 KGHSH, CDR2 LQKENI. With 1 base removed from V and 0 bases from J, the gap between germline ends came to 12 bases. The CDR3 has 16 residues. The sequence was obtained from a woman aged 25 to 39 with glioma. Some clones in this sample may be carry-over from other donors' samples. The chain carries TRBV18 and TRBJ1-1; D uncertain. The sequenced sample was PBMCs, obtained from a glioma patient whose treatment included an IDH1 peptide vaccine. This chain's CDR3 is CASSPQDLGLNTEAFF. CDR3 DNA sequence: TGTGCCAGCTCACCACAAGACCTCGGACTGAACACTGAAGCTTTCTTT. Full variable domain (rest looked up from reference TRBV18 and TRBJ1-1): NAGVMQNPRHLVRRRGQEARLRCSPMKGHSHVYWYRQLPEEGLKFMVYLQKENIIDESGMPKERFSAEFPKEGPSILRIQQVVRGDSAAYFCASSPQDLGLNTEAFFGQGTRLTVV.